The 20 T cell receptor beta chains listed next were all sequenced from one sample in a study of blood T cells in healthy people across ages. With a J-beta primer mix and a sample-barcoded 5' primer, a second PCR ran about 7 to 12 cycles. One entry per CDR3 protein results from TCRdb running MiXCR on the 5' RACE reads. The sample consists of 1.5 million to 2 million distinct CDR3 sequences, 39% of them appearing once. The source material was blood. These receptors originate from a human donor in good health.

In DNA form, the CDR3 reads TGTGCCAGCAGCCAAGACCCAGGTGCTGGCTACACCTTC. It specifies CASSQDPGAGYTF. The V gene is TRBV14, the J gene TRBJ1-2; unclear D gene. CDR3 size: 13 residues. V was shortened by 0 bases and J by 7 bases, with 9 bases between the two germline ends. Germline lookup yields CDR1 SGHDN and CDR2 FVKESK.

This clonotype was detected only once. This chain uses TRBV28 with TRBJ2-2, with TRBD1 as a possible D gene (5 bases). V shed 5 bases and J shed 4 bases, with 14 bases lying between them. The CDR3 has 15 residues. CDR1 is MDHEN, CDR2 SYDVKM, per germline. In DNA, the CDR3 is TGTGCCAGCAGTACAGAGCAGGGTCCCACCGGGGAGCTGTTTTTT. Its protein product is CASSTEQGPTGELFF.

This clonotype is a singleton in its sample. Germline and junction disagree at one end, which may indicate a read error. The chain links TRBV7-3 to TRBJ2-1, with D possibly being TRBD2 (5 bases). The CDR3 consists of 16 residues. The germline gives CDR1 SGHTA, CDR2 FQGTGA. CDR3 sequence: CASSLTAFGGYNKQFF. CDR3 nucleotides: TGTGCCAGCAGCTTAACTGCTTTCGGAGGTTACAATAAGCAGTTCTTC.

The chain recombines TRBV5-1 with TRBJ1-1; D may be TRBD1 (5 bases). V was pared by 5 bases and J by 3 bases, with 14 bases between. CDR1 SGHRS and CDR2 YFSETQ come from the germline V gene. CDR3 length: 14 residues. Here the CDR3 DNA reads TGCGCCAGCAGTCCTCCGACAGAGGACACTGAAGCTTTCTTT. Protein product: CASSPPTEDTEAFF. The complete variable domain, with remaining parts taken from reference TRBV5-1 and TRBJ1-1, reads KAGVTQTPRYLIKTRGQQVTLSCSPISGHRSVSWYQQTPGQGLQFLFEYFSETQRNKGNFPGRFSGRQFSNSRSEMNVSTLELGDSALYLCASSPPTEDTEAFFGQGTRLTVV.

In this sample, this clonotype turned up a few times. The chain recombines TRBV5-6 with TRBJ2-5; perhaps TRBD1 as D (5 bases). Judging by the DNA end, TRBJ2-7 fits better; the J call may be wrong. Germline V lookup: CDR1 SGHDT, CDR2 YYEEEE. CDR3 length: 14 amino acids. Written as DNA, the CDR3 is TGTGCCAGCAGCTTGGATCCAGGGTATGTCGAGCAGTACTTC. Translation: CASSLDPGYVEQYF.

This sequence joins TRBV29-1 and TRBJ2-2; 7 bases match TRBD1. Germline CDR1 and CDR2: SQVTM and ANQGSEA. This CDR3 spans 17 amino acids. The junction had 19 bases not matched to a gene; V was cut back by 6 bases and J by 6 bases. This CDR3 reads CSVGVGRGIFVSGELFF. CDR3 bases: TGCAGCGTCGGGGTCGGCAGGGGGATATTTGTTTCCGGGGAGCTGTTTTTT.

V usage is TRBV5-5 and J usage is TRBJ2-3, with TRBD2 identical over 11 bases. Germline CDR1 reads SGHKS; CDR2 reads YYEKEE (reference sequence). V lost 0 bases and J lost 6; bases outside the gene matches: 6. The CDR3 has 16 residues. CDR3 bases: TGTGCCAGCAGCTTGGCGGCTAGCGGGGGGCCCGATACGCAGTATTTT. This codes for CASSLAASGGPDTQYF.

This rearrangement joins TRBV3-1 to TRBJ1-2; 9 bases are shared with TRBD1. Looked up from germline, CDR1 is LGHDT and CDR2 is YNNKEL (reference sequence). The CDR3 is made up of 17 amino acids. V trimming: 2 bases; J trimming: 6 bases; junction bases outside the gene matches: 13. The CDR3 region is CASSQTFEDRGLDGYTF. The CDR3 nucleotides read TGTGCCAGCAGCCAAACGTTCGAGGACAGGGGCCTAGATGGCTACACCTTC. Using reference TRBV3-1 and TRBJ1-2 for the parts outside the CDR3, the full variable domain is DTAVSQTPKYLVTQMGNDKSIKCEQNLGHDTMYWYKQDSKKFLKIMFSYNNKELIINETVPNRFSPKSPDKAHLNLHINSLELGDSAVYFCASSQTFEDRGLDGYTFGSGTRLTVV.

The chain joins TRBV24-1 to TRBJ2-1; 8 positions agree with TRBD2. This CDR3 has 15 residues. Germline V lookup: CDR1 KGHDR, CDR2 SFDVKD. Trimming took 6 bases from V and 2 from J; bases not matched to a gene: 5. The CDR3 region is CATSRTGGPYNEQFF. DNA for the CDR3: TGTGCCACCAGTAGGACGGGGGGGCCCTACAATGAGCAGTTCTTC.

A few counts support this clonotype. The V gene is TRBV5-1, the J gene TRBJ2-7, with 10 positions matching TRBD1. The CDR3 has 14 amino acids. Germline assignment: CDR1 SGHRS and CDR2 YFSETQ. Unmatched junction bases numbered 6, after V lost 5 bases and J lost 4 bases. The CDR3 nucleotides read TGCGCCAGCAGATTAGACAGGGGGCTGTACGAGCAGTACTTC. This gives the protein CASRLDRGLYEQYF.

The rearrangement links TRBV28 to TRBJ1-5; D is perhaps TRBD1 (6 bases). The CDR3 is made up of 14 amino acids. Germline V gene sequence: CDR1 MDHEN, CDR2 SYDVKM. Trimming took off 6 bases at V and 9 bases at J, with 18 bases between the two ends. The chain's CDR3 is CASRQTGTFAPQHF. The CDR3 DNA follows: TGTGCCAGCAGGCAAACCGGGACATTCGCGCCCCAGCATTTT.

The chain employs TRBV2 and TRBJ1-2; a weak D match, TRBD1 (6 bases). The germline CDR1 and CDR2 sequences are SNHLY and FYNNEI. The CDR3 runs to 14 residues. Between the trimmed V and J ends, which lost 7 bases and 6 bases, there was a span of 18 bases. CDR3 amino acids: CASTQTGAVHGYTF. The CDR3 coding sequence is TGTGCCAGCACCCAAACGGGGGCGGTTCATGGCTACACCTTC.

The rearrangement uses TRBV10-2 and TRBJ2-3; D is uncertain. The CDR3 is 14 amino acids. Looked up from germline, CDR1 is WSHSY and CDR2 is SAAADI. Trimming removed 8 bases from V and 2 bases from J, with 14 bases in between. CDR3 DNA sequence: TGCGCCAGCTGCCGCCGGGTCCCCACAGATACGCAGTATTTT. Translated: CASCRRVPTDTQYF.

Concerning this clonotype: Sequence at one end of the junction differs from germline and may be a read error. The genes are TRBV5-1 and TRBJ2-3, with a possible D match to TRBD1 (6 bases). Germline-derived CDR1 and CDR2 are SGHRS and YFSETQ. CDR3 size: 14 residues. The CDR3 nucleotides are TGCGTCAGCAGCCTTGGACAGAGCACAGATACGCAGTATTTT. Translation: CVSSLGQSTDTQYF.

This clonotype was recorded a few times. V usage is TRBV5-1 and J usage is TRBJ2-7; 9 bases map to TRBD2. In germline, CDR1 is SGHRS, CDR2 YFSETQ. V dropped 7 bases and J dropped 5; count of bases not matched to a gene: 16. The CDR3 contains 16 residues. In nucleotides, the CDR3 is TGCGCCAGCCGACCTAGGGCTAGCGGGGTGAACCACGAGCAGTACTTC. Amino acids: CASRPRASGVNHEQYF.

The chain carries TRBV2 and TRBJ1-4; D is perhaps TRBD1 (5 bases). Germline CDR1 reads SNHLY; CDR2 reads FYNNEI. This CDR3 spans 15 amino acids. V lost 0 bases and J 7 bases, leaving 12 bases between the germline ends. Written as DNA, the CDR3 is TGTGCCAGCAGTGAAGCCGGGAGGGGACCTGAAAAACTGTTTTTT. It translates to CASSEAGRGPEKLFF.

This clonotype was seen only a few times. CDR3: CACSAGTRSGSQYF. In nucleotides, the CDR3 is TGTGCTTGCAGCGCCGGGACCCGATCTGGGTCCCAGTACTTC. This rearrangement joins TRBV7-7 to TRBJ2-7; perhaps D is TRBD1 or TRBD2 (5 bases each). Germline V CDR1 and CDR2: SSHAT, FNYEAQ (reference sequence). The CDR3 runs to 14 residues.

The chain links TRBV6-1 to TRBJ1-2; TRBD1 agrees at 10 bases. Germline CDR1 and CDR2: MNHNS and SASEGT. This CDR3 spans 15 amino acids. V gave up 4 bases and J gave up 4 bases; unmatched junction bases: 6. In nucleotides, the CDR3 is TGTGCCAGCAGTGCGGGACAGGGGCCCCTCTATGGCTACACCTTC. Protein product: CASSAGQGPLYGYTF.

This clonotype occurred a few times. The chain links TRBV28 to TRBJ1-2, with D perhaps TRBD1 (5 bases). The CDR3 contains 15 residues. V was pared by 6 bases and J by 4 bases, with 18 bases between. Germline assignment: CDR1 MDHEN and CDR2 SYDVKM. CDR3 in amino acids: CASRTFRTQLYGYTF. As DNA, the CDR3 is TGTGCCAGCAGGACATTTCGGACACAGCTCTATGGCTACACCTTC.

V and J are TRBV5-5 and TRBJ1-1; the match to TRBD1 covers 7 bases. The CDR3 consists of 15 residues. The V gene end was trimmed by 5 bases and the J gene end by 3 bases; junction bases not matched to a gene: 10. CDR1 is SGHKS, CDR2 YYEKEE, per germline (reference sequence). As DNA, the CDR3 is TGTGCCAGCAGTCATACGACAGGGCCGGACACTGAAGCTTTCTTT. Protein: CASSHTTGPDTEAFF.